The clone carrying this T cell receptor beta chain was counted a single time. Its antigen is undetermined. The entry originates in a study of cytomegalovirus exposure and HLA in healthy donors. Findings and limits, study-wide: In a later analysis, a missense DCLRE1C variant was linked to TCR beta V- and J-gene trimming. Another analysis was done later, and it associated around 15,000 TCR beta sequences with HLA alleles at 0.05 false discovery rate. The authors listed 180 or so TCR beta chains as cytomegalovirus-associated.

The V gene's germline CDR1 is MNHEY and CDR2 SVGAGI. V lost 8 bases and J lost 9, with 17 bases in between. The CDR3 spans 14 residues. The PCR had 60 Vbeta and 13 Jbeta primers. Only in-frame clones appear in the TCRdb table, and some are missing; sequencing was by immunoSEQ multiplex PCR. The repertoire holds over 150,000 clones, with about 90% as singletons. The clonotype comes from a girl under three years old in good health and CMV-seronegative. Sequenced input: PBMCs. The chain couples TRBV6-5 to TRBJ1-6; the D gene is possibly TRBD1 (5 bases). The CDR3 is CASGPRQFFSPLHF. The CDR3 DNA reads TGTGCCAGCGGGCCGCGACAGTTCTTTTCACCCCTCCACTTT.